The entry below describes one TCR beta chain. The data stem from a study of T cell changes during pregnancy in multiple sclerosis. Germline V gives CDR1 SGHTA, CDR2 FQGNSA. Trimming took off 3 bases at V and 0 bases at J, with 12 bases between the two ends. The CDR3 spans 15 residues. The data were produced by immunoSEQ multiplex PCR, yet TCRdb's version contains in-frame clones alone and is incomplete. The sample holds 70,000 to 95,000 clones; 80% to 95% are singletons and the top ten take roughly 0.44%. The V and J genes are TRBV7-2 and TRBJ2-7; D is uncertain. This TCR was recovered from a female donor with multiple sclerosis, enrolled in a pregnancy study. The source was CD4+ T cells from peripheral blood mononuclear cells, collected in the second trimester of pregnancy. The CDR3 region has the DNA TGTGCCAGCAGCTTCGGTACTCTGAGCTCCTACGAGCAGTACTTC. Translating it yields CASSFGTLSSYEQYF.